The 29 T cell receptor beta chains listed next were all sequenced from one sample in a study of cytomegalovirus exposure and HLA in healthy donors. Produced via immunoSEQ multiplex PCR; TCRdb's table is partial and in-frame only. The sample yields about 110,000 clones, about 85% seen once. Sequencing was done on a sample of PBMCs. All receptors come from a woman aged 18-29 years in good health and CMV-seronegative.

The rearrangement joins TRBV6-4 to TRBJ2-1; 7 bases fit TRBD2. J was trimmed by 2 bases and V by 3 bases; bases with no gene match: 1. Germline V gene sequence: CDR1 MRHNA, CDR2 SNTAGT. This CDR3 spans 14 amino acids. The CDR3 DNA sequence: TGTGCCAGCAGTGAAAGCGGGGCCTACAATGAGCAGTTCTTC. Amino acids: CASSESGAYNEQFF.

This chain uses TRBV7-9 with TRBJ2-2; 8 nucleotides match TRBD1. CDR1 is SEHNR and CDR2 is FQNEAQ in the germline V gene (reference sequence). J was trimmed by 0 bases and V by 5 bases; bases with no gene match: 11. This CDR3 is built from 18 residues. The CDR3 bases are TGTGCCAGCAGCGCCAGACAGGGGACAGTCACGAACACCGGGGAGCTGTTTTTT. It yields the protein CASSARQGTVTNTGELFF.

The chain has TRBV6-6 and TRBJ2-1; possible D gene TRBD2, 6 bases. The germline V and J ends were trimmed by 1 base and 9 bases, with 13 bases remaining between them. From germline, CDR1 is MNHNY and CDR2 SVGAGI (reference sequence). The CDR3 contains 14 residues. CDR3 coding DNA: TGTGCCAGCAGTTACTTTGGAGGGTTCAGTGAGCAGTTCTTC. Translating it yields CASSYFGGFSEQFF.

V is TRBV28 and J is TRBJ2-3; a weak D match, TRBD1 (6 bases). The CDR3 contains 15 residues. With 5 bases removed from V and 0 bases from J, the gap between germline ends came to 12 bases. Germline V gives CDR1 MDHEN, CDR2 SYDVKM. This CDR3 reads CASSEPGQSTDTQYF. CDR3 bases: TGTGCCAGCAGTGAGCCTGGACAGAGCACAGATACGCAGTATTTT.

V and J are TRBV10-3 and TRBJ2-1; 8 bases fit TRBD1. The germline CDR1 and CDR2 sequences are ENHRY and SYGVKD. The CDR3 sequence is 16 residues long. J gave up 8 bases and V 0 bases, and 9 bases lay outside the gene matches. The CDR3 sequence is CAISESVAGGRDEQFF. CDR3 sequence (DNA): TGTGCCATCAGTGAGTCGGTGGCAGGGGGCAGGGATGAGCAGTTCTTC.

The chain has TRBV5-1 and TRBJ2-2; maybe TRBD1 (6 bases). Deletions cut 4 bases from V and 7 bases from J, with 8 bases between. Germline CDR1 is SGHRS and CDR2 is YFSETQ. The CDR3 spans 12 residues. The CDR3 spells CASSGGFGELFF. DNA for the CDR3: TGCGCCAGCAGCGGGGGCTTCGGGGAGCTGTTTTTT.

The rearrangement uses TRBV5-4 and TRBJ2-1, with a possible D match to TRBD2 (5 bases). The CDR3 contains 14 residues. Trimming took off 5 bases at V and 6 bases at J, with 15 bases between the two ends. Germline V gene sequence: CDR1 SGHNT, CDR2 YYREEE (reference sequence). The chain's CDR3 is CASSAGDFPNEQFF. CDR3 nucleotides: TGTGCCAGCAGTGCGGGCGATTTCCCCAATGAGCAGTTCTTC.

The chain couples TRBV11-1 to TRBJ2-5; 10 bases fit TRBD1. The CDR3 is made up of 14 amino acids. The V gene's germline CDR1 is SGHAT and CDR2 FQDESV (reference sequence). The V gene end was trimmed by 5 bases and the J gene end by 10 bases; junction bases not matched to a gene: 10. The CDR3 is CASSARTGGGGQYF. CDR3 nucleotide sequence: TGTGCCAGCAGCGCCCGGACAGGGGGAGGCGGCCAGTACTTC.

V and J are TRBV11-2 and TRBJ2-3; D not resolved. This CDR3 region has 13 residues. V lost 5 bases to trimming and J lost 9 bases, with 15 bases between them. Germline CDR1 reads SGHAT; CDR2 reads FQNNGV. CDR3 sequence reads: CASSQYWLKTQYF. The DNA for the CDR3 is TGTGCCAGCAGCCAATATTGGCTGAAGACGCAGTATTTT.

V is TRBV6-1 and J is TRBJ1-1; D uncertain. CDR1 is MNHNS and CDR2 is SASEGT in the germline V gene. Trimming stripped 6 bases from V and 1 base from J, with 9 bases between. The CDR3 is 13 amino acids. The DNA for the CDR3 is TGTGCCAGCAGCCCTTTATGGAACACTGAAGCTTTCTTT. Translating gives CASSPLWNTEAFF.

This chain connects TRBV28 to TRBJ2-6; a possible D gene is TRBD1 (5 bases). This CDR3 region has 19 residues. From germline, CDR1 is MDHEN and CDR2 SYDVKM. V lost 5 bases and J 4 bases, leaving 24 bases between the germline ends. The CDR3 coding sequence is TGTGCCAGCAGTCCCAGTTTGACAGCTCCAAGGGCCGGGGCCAACGTCCTGACTTTC. This encodes CASSPSLTAPRAGANVLTF.

The chain combines TRBV5-1 with TRBJ1-2, with 7 bases that match TRBD1. V shed 3 bases, J shed 0 bases, and the junction held 2 bases outside the gene matches. This CDR3 has 14 amino acids. Germline V lookup: CDR1 SGHRS, CDR2 YFSETQ. The CDR3 here is CASSWDSANYGYTF. CDR3 coding DNA: TGCGCCAGCAGCTGGGACAGCGCTAACTATGGCTACACCTTC.

Here the CDR3 DNA reads TGTGCCAGCAGCGATACAGCCGACTATGGCTACACCTTC. Translated: CASSDTADYGYTF. The rearrangement joins TRBV2 to TRBJ1-2; no reliable D call. CDR1 and CDR2 from the germline V gene are SNHLY and FYNNEI. The CDR3 length is 13 residues. V dropped 6 bases and J dropped 3 bases, with 11 bases sitting between them.

The rearrangement uses TRBV30 and TRBJ2-7, with D maybe TRBD2 (7 bases). Trimming stripped 3 bases from V and 0 bases from J, with 15 bases between. This CDR3 region has 15 residues. Per germline, CDR1 GTSNPN and CDR2 SVGIG (reference sequence). The CDR3 DNA reads as TGTGCCTGGAGCCGGGGGAGGGGGAGCTCCTACGAGCAGTACTTC. Translating it yields CAWSRGRGSSYEQYF.

The V and J genes are TRBV4-1 and TRBJ1-1, with D unclear. V lost 7 bases and J 1 base, leaving 10 bases between the germline ends. This CDR3 has 13 residues. Per the germline V gene, CDR1 is MGHRA and CDR2 is YSYEKL. CDR3 coding DNA: TGCGCCAGCACCCCAAGAGGGAACACTGAAGCTTTCTTT. It is translated as CASTPRGNTEAFF.

The chain combines TRBV19 with TRBJ1-5, with 10 bases that match TRBD1. After removal of 7 bases from V and 5 bases from J, the junction contained 8 bases not matched to a gene. The CDR3 has 15 residues. Germline V gene sequence: CDR1 LNHDA, CDR2 SQIVND (reference sequence). In DNA, the CDR3 is TGTGCCAGTACTGCGGACAGGGGGTTTGATCAGCCCCAGCATTTT. Amino acid sequence: CASTADRGFDQPQHF. The whole variable domain, remainder taken from reference TRBV19 and TRBJ1-5, is DGGITQSPKYLFRKEGQNVTLSCEQNLNHDAMYWYRQDPGQGLRLIYYSQIVNDFQKGDIAEGYSVSREKKESFPLTVTSAQKNPTAFYLCASTADRGFDQPQHFGDGTRLSIL.

The rearrangement links TRBV27 to TRBJ1-2; the D is unclear. Germline loops: CDR1 MNHEY, CDR2 SMNVEV (reference sequence). The CDR3 runs 13 residues. V shed 6 bases and J shed 4 bases, with 12 bases lying between them. The CDR3 protein is CASSPRRFYGYTF. CDR3 nucleotide sequence: TGTGCCAGCAGCCCCAGGCGATTCTATGGCTACACCTTC.

This chain links TRBV6-4 with TRBJ2-1; 10 bases match TRBD1. The germline V gene has CDR1 MRHNA and CDR2 SNTAGT. With 2 bases clipped from V and 3 bases from J, the junction kept 1 base outside the gene matches. The CDR3 has 15 residues. The CDR3 reads CASSDGQGDYNEQFF. In DNA form, the CDR3 reads TGTGCCAGCAGTGACGGACAGGGGGACTACAATGAGCAGTTCTTC.

The chain's CDR3 is CASSPPGQGISNEQFF. The CDR3 DNA reads TGTGCCAGCTCACCACCGGGACAGGGGATCTCCAATGAGCAGTTCTTC. J is TRBJ2-1 and V is TRBV18, with 10 bases aligning to TRBD1. Germline CDR1 and CDR2: KGHSH and LQKENI. V shed 0 bases and J 6 bases; nucleotides not matched to a gene: 5. CDR3 length: 16 residues. The whole variable domain, remainder taken from reference TRBV18 and TRBJ2-1, is NAGVMQNPRHLVRRRGQEARLRCSPMKGHSHVYWYRQLPEEGLKFMVYLQKENIIDESGMPKERFSAEFPKEGPSILRIQQVVRGDSAAYFCASSPPGQGISNEQFFGPGTRLTVL.

V and J are TRBV2 and TRBJ1-2; possibly TRBD1 for D (6 bases). The CDR3 has 12 amino acids. In germline, CDR1 is SNHLY, CDR2 FYNNEI. The germline V and J ends were trimmed by 9 bases and 7 bases, with 15 bases remaining between them. The CDR3 nucleotides are TGTGCCAGGCGGGGGGGCGCGGGTGGCTACACCTTC. Protein sequence: CARRGGAGGYTF.

A few counts support this clone. This chain uses TRBV5-8 with TRBJ1-2; D gene unclear. The length of the CDR3 is 13 residues. The germline V and J ends were trimmed by 0 bases and 8 bases, with 11 bases remaining between them. Germline V gene lookup returns CDR1 SGHTS and CDR2 YDEGEE. DNA of the CDR3: TGTGCCAGCAGCTTGGCCGGAGAGCCCGGCTACACCTTC. This translates into CASSLAGEPGYTF.

The chain has TRBV11-2 and TRBJ2-7; 7 bases map to TRBD1. CDR1 and CDR2 (germline): SGHAT, FQNNGV. The V and J ends lost 7 bases and 5 bases, in that order; junction bases with no gene match: 5. The CDR3 is 12 residues long. The CDR3 loop is CASTDRVHEQYF. The DNA for the CDR3 is TGTGCCAGCACCGACAGGGTACACGAGCAGTACTTC.

The chain links TRBV5-6 to TRBJ2-7; the match to TRBD1 covers 9 bases. The CDR3 runs 15 residues. Germline CDR1 reads SGHDT; CDR2 reads YYEEEE. V gave up 4 bases and J gave up 1 base; unmatched junction bases: 6. The CDR3 here is CASSPFGTGSYEQYF. CDR3 nucleotide sequence: TGTGCCAGCAGCCCCTTTGGGACAGGGTCCTACGAGCAGTACTTC.

The V call is TRBV10-1, the J call TRBJ1-2; D is unclear. V lost 6 bases, J lost 5 bases, and 7 bases lay in between. CDR3 size: 11 residues. The germline V gene has CDR1 WNHNN and CDR2 SYGVQD (reference sequence). The CDR3 nucleotides are TGCGCCAGCAGGCCACAGTATGGCTACACCTTC. Its protein product is CASRPQYGYTF.

The V gene is TRBV9, the J gene TRBJ2-3, with 10 bases aligning to TRBD2. CDR1 SGDLS and CDR2 YYNGEE come from the germline V gene. The CDR3 covers 16 residues. V was clipped by 3 bases and J by 2 bases; unmatched bases: 6. CDR3 sequence reads: CASSAPGLAFTDTQYF. Here the CDR3 DNA reads TGTGCCAGCAGCGCTCCGGGACTAGCGTTCACAGATACGCAGTATTTT.

This clone was seen only a few times. The chain employs TRBV5-1 and TRBJ1-2; a possible D gene is TRBD1 (6 bases). The CDR3 is made up of 14 amino acids. The germline gives CDR1 SGHRS, CDR2 YFSETQ. Trimming removed 4 bases from V and 2 bases from J, with 12 bases in between. This CDR3 reads CASSPPQGNYGYTF. The CDR3 nucleotides read TGCGCCAGCAGCCCGCCCCAGGGGAACTATGGCTACACCTTC.

The chain links TRBV2 to TRBJ1-4; 7 bases are shared with TRBD1. Germline trimming cut 6 bases from V and 8 bases from J; bases unmatched to any gene: 12. The CDR3 runs 15 residues. The germline V gene encodes CDR1 SNHLY and CDR2 FYNNEI. The CDR3 region has the DNA TGTGCCAGCAGCCCAGACAGGGACGGTCAGGAAAAACTGTTTTTT. It specifies CASSPDRDGQEKLFF.

The rearrangement links TRBV27 to TRBJ2-7; TRBD2 is a possible D gene (5 bases). The length of the CDR3 is 13 residues. Trimming pared 8 bases from V and 3 bases from J, leaving 14 bases between. Germline V lookup: CDR1 MNHEY, CDR2 SMNVEV (reference sequence). CDR3 protein: CASSPRGYYEQYF. The CDR3 DNA follows: TGTGCCAGCTCACCACGGGGATACTACGAGCAGTACTTC.

The gene calls are TRBV6-5 and TRBJ1-5; 7 bases agree with TRBD1. The V gene end was trimmed by 2 bases and the J gene end by 3 bases; junction bases not matched to a gene: 4. Germline V CDR1 and CDR2: MNHEY, SVGAGI. The CDR3 extends over 15 amino acids. DNA of the CDR3: TGTGCCAGCAGTTACAACAGGGGCCCCAATCAGCCCCAGCATTTT. Residues: CASSYNRGPNQPQHF.